A selection of T cell receptor beta chains follows, all from one sample in a study of response to subunit inactivated influenza vaccine. One entry per CDR3 protein results from TCRdb running MiXCR on the RT-PCR reads. The sample shows roughly 460,000 distinct CDR3 sequences, about 10% of them seen only once. The input for sequencing was PBMCs from blood, taken 45 days after vaccination. The receptors here all came from a man aged 50-59 years who received an inactivated influenza vaccine. The conserved cysteine and the conserved F or W are not part of the CDR3 here. The order of the fields is V gene, CDR3 protein.

V gene: TRBV28
CDR3 protein: ASSLWASGRAVDEQF

V gene: TRBV7-2
CDR3 protein: ASTQGTLKTGELF

V gene: TRBV7-9
CDR3 protein: ASRPIGSLAKNIQY

V gene: TRBV6-2/TRBV6-3
CDR3 protein: ASSRLAGVKNIQY

V gene: TRBV4-1
CDR3 protein: ASSRRDRGYEQY

V gene: TRBV20-1
CDR3 protein: SATGTSGF

V gene: TRBV12-3/TRBV12-4
CDR3 protein: ASSFTRNYGYT

V gene: TRBV5-1
CDR3 protein: ASSIRQGLNTEAF

V gene: TRBV7-2
CDR3 protein: ASSWGLTNTGELF

V gene: TRBV3-1
CDR3 protein: ASSLGQGRWQETQY

V gene: TRBV15
CDR3 protein: ATRAIGTGGLSNQPQH

V gene: TRBV4-1
CDR3 protein: ASSQKDRANYEQY

V gene: TRBV7-2
CDR3 protein: ASSSLGPDTQY

V gene: TRBV15
CDR3 protein: ATSRGGSEATQY

V gene: TRBV6-1
CDR3 protein: ASSHEAGTDTQY

V gene: TRBV12-2
CDR3 protein: ASRRKAGNTDTQY

V gene: TRBV5-1
CDR3 protein: ASSSLGPGTERNEQF

V gene: TRBV6-6
CDR3 protein: AGGDSNQPQH

V gene: TRBV28
CDR3 protein: ASSPDRSRSYEQY

V gene: TRBV7-9
CDR3 protein: ASSLARSGGFETQY

V gene: TRBV6-2/TRBV6-3
CDR3 protein: ASSLTGYGNQPQH

V gene: TRBV7-6
CDR3 protein: ASSLAGTPKYNEQF

V gene: TRBV20-1
CDR3 protein: SARRQGGNQPQH

V gene: TRBV28
CDR3 protein: ASSSYWSSSYNEQF

V gene: TRBV29-1
CDR3 protein: SGGGTGAQTTYNEQF

V gene: TRBV7-2
CDR3 protein: ASSPTTSGGNTQY

V gene: TRBV9
CDR3 protein: ASSPPSGGIDTQY

V gene: TRBV7-6
CDR3 protein: ASRMTGGLTDTQY

V gene: TRBV6-1
CDR3 protein: ASSAGTGIGNTIY

V gene: TRBV29-1
CDR3 protein: SVASGTGSVADTQY

V gene: TRBV7-7
CDR3 protein: ASSRDSMETQY

V gene: TRBV27
CDR3 protein: ASGPGSLYEQY

V gene: TRBV6-5
CDR3 protein: ASSYRAAHGYT

V gene: TRBV5-1
CDR3 protein: ASSATGARQETQY

V gene: TRBV20-1
CDR3 protein: SAAGGNYNEQF

V gene: TRBV20-1
CDR3 protein: SARAPQGTGLEQY

V gene: TRBV5-6
CDR3 protein: ASSLAVHPDRVLTDTQY

V gene: TRBV20-1
CDR3 protein: SAHGLAGRTDTQY

V gene: TRBV4-1
CDR3 protein: ASSQGQGVPYYEQY

V gene: TRBV12-3/TRBV12-4
CDR3 protein: ASSLVQRGYT

V gene: TRBV5-6
CDR3 protein: ASSLKSVGYGYT

V gene: TRBV5-1
CDR3 protein: ASSLDTRTGRQF

V gene: TRBV9
CDR3 protein: ASSVGGEGQPQH

V gene: TRBV6-1
CDR3 protein: ASSKGLAGGTDEQF

V gene: TRBV6-1
CDR3 protein: ASTGTGGNEQF

V gene: TRBV27
CDR3 protein: ASSTFDTEEQY

V gene: TRBV4-3
CDR3 protein: ASSQGRILAGVGQF

V gene: TRBV4-1
CDR3 protein: ASSKWDRAYEQY

V gene: TRBV6-5
CDR3 protein: ASSYGTSGGHTQY

V gene: TRBV4-2
CDR3 protein: ASSFGQSTDTQY

V gene: TRBV20-1
CDR3 protein: SARNPGAGELF

V gene: TRBV9
CDR3 protein: ASSKGRSQETQY

V gene: TRBV29-1
CDR3 protein: SVEDLSGIQY

V gene: TRBV6-5
CDR3 protein: ASNWQAGTEAF

V gene: TRBV20-1
CDR3 protein: SARRLAVNTGELF

V gene: TRBV5-1
CDR3 protein: ASSSNTGFETQY

V gene: TRBV28
CDR3 protein: ASSPLDVAGLGETQY

V gene: TRBV4-3
CDR3 protein: ASSQETRGRGSQETQY